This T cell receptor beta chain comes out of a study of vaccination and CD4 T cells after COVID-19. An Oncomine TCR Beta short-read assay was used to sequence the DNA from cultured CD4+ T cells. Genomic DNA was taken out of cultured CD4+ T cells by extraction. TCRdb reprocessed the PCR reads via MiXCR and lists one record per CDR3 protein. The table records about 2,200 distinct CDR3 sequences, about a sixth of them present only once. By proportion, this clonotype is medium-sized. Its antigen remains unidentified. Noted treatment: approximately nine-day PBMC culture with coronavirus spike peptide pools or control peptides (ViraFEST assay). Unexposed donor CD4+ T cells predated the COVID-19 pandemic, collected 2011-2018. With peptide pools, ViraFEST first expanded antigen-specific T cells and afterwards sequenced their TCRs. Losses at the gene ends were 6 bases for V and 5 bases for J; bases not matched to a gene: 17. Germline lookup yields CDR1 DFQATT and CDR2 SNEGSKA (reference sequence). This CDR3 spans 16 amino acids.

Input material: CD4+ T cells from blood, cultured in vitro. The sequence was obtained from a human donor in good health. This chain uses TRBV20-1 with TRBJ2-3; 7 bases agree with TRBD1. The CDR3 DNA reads TGCAGTGCCACACTACCCCAGGGGTACAGGGGAGATACGCAGTATTTT. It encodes CSATLPQGYRGDTQYF.